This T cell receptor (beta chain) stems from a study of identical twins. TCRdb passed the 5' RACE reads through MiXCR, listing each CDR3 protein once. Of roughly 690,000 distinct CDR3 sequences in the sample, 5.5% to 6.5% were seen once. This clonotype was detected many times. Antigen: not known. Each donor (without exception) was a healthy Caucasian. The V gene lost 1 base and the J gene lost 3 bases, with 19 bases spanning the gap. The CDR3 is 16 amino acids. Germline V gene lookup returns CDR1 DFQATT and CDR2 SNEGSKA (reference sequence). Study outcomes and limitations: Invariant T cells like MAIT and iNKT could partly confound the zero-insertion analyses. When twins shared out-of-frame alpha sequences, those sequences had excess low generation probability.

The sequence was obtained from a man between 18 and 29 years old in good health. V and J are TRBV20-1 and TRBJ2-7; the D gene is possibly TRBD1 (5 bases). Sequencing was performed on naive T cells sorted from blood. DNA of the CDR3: TGCAGTGCTAGAGTACGTGCTGGCCAGGGCCTCTACGAGCAGTACTTC. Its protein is CSARVRAGQGLYEQYF.